Below, 9 T cell receptor beta chains from the same sample are listed, as sequenced in a study of graft-versus-host responses after intestinal transplantation. For these receptors, no antigen is known. The data were produced by immunoSEQ multiplex PCR, yet TCRdb's version contains in-frame clones alone and is incomplete. This sample yields roughly 70,000 clones, of which approximately 87% are seen a single time; 0.39% belongs to the top ten. The source material was unstimulated CD4+ T cells sorted from spleen or lymph node cells, sampled before transplant. All receptors come from a human donor who was the organ donor for an intestinal transplant.

The chain has TRBV28 and TRBJ1-5; maybe TRBD1 (5 bases). Trimming cost V 10 bases and J 0 bases, with 13 bases left between them. Germline-derived CDR1 and CDR2 are MDHEN and SYDVKM. The CDR3 is 14 residues long. The CDR3 loop reads CATAWDFSNQPQHF. The CDR3, as DNA: TGTGCCACGGCCTGGGACTTTAGCAATCAGCCCCAGCATTTT.

This chain connects TRBV7-9 to TRBJ2-3; 8 bases agree with TRBD2. The CDR3 loop spans 16 amino acids. CDR1 is SEHNR, CDR2 FQNEAQ, per germline (reference sequence). V dropped 11 bases and J dropped 4; count of bases not matched to a gene: 17. In DNA, the CDR3 is TGTGCCCAAACCAGGCGGGGTAGCGGGGTGTCAGATACGCAGTATTTT. Translated, it gives CAQTRRGSGVSDTQYF.

The chain joins TRBV6-5 to TRBJ1-2; D remains unclear. V was pared by 10 bases and J by 4 bases, with 16 bases between. The CDR3 loop spans 13 amino acids. Germline V gives CDR1 MNHEY, CDR2 SVGAGI. Here the CDR3 DNA reads TGTGCCACAGGAATGGGTGGTCCCTATGGCTACACCTTC. This encodes CATGMGGPYGYTF.

The V and J genes are TRBV5-1 and TRBJ1-2; 10 nucleotides agree with TRBD1. The V gene's germline CDR1 is SGHRS and CDR2 YFSETQ. Trimming took 4 bases from V and 8 from J; bases not matched to a gene: 8. This CDR3 is 14 amino acids long. The CDR3 bases are TGCGCCAGCAGCGGGCCGGGACAGGGGTCGGGCTACACCTTC. This translates into CASSGPGQGSGYTF.

This clone was found once. This sequence joins TRBV5-6 and TRBJ1-5; D is unresolved. The CDR3 length is 14 residues. The germline V gene has CDR1 SGHDT and CDR2 YYEEEE. V dropped 2 bases and J dropped 5 bases, with 11 bases sitting between them. CDR3 region: CASSFFRGDQPQHF. CDR3 sequence (DNA): TGTGCCAGCAGCTTCTTTCGCGGGGATCAGCCCCAGCATTTT.

In regard to this clone: The junction shows a germline mismatch at one end, possibly a read error. V is TRBV20-1 and J is TRBJ1-2; weak D call: TRBD1 (6 bases). The CDR3 runs to 11 residues. Germline values: CDR1 DFQATT, CDR2 SNEGSKA (reference sequence). The CDR3: CFTGPSYGYTF. DNA of the CDR3: TGTTTTACAGGGCCTTCTTATGGCTACACCTTC.

The gene calls are TRBV5-4 and TRBJ2-3, with TRBD2 identical over 10 bases. In germline, CDR1 is SGHNT, CDR2 YYREEE (reference sequence). This CDR3 spans 16 amino acids. Unmatched junction bases numbered 6, after V lost 2 bases and J lost 3 bases. The CDR3 nucleotides are TGTGCCAGCAGCTTAGCTAGCGGGGGAAGAACAGATACGCAGTATTTT. Translation: CASSLASGGRTDTQYF.

The rearrangement joins TRBV5-6 to TRBJ2-3; 7 nucleotides align to TRBD1. After removal of 3 bases from V and 4 bases from J, the junction contained 2 bases not matched to a gene. CDR1 is SGHDT, CDR2 YYEEEE, per germline. The CDR3 has 13 residues. The CDR3: CASSYQGADTQYF. CDR3 coding DNA: TGTGCCAGCAGCTATCAGGGGGCAGATACGCAGTATTTT.

V gene TRBV28 combines with J gene TRBJ2-7, with 9 bases identical to TRBD1. Germline V CDR1 and CDR2: MDHEN, SYDVKM. Trimming at V came to 2 bases and at J to 2 bases, leaving 4 bases not matched to a gene. This CDR3 contains 15 residues. CDR3 sequence: CASSLGQGNTYEQYV. CDR3 coding DNA: TGTGCCAGCAGTTTAGGACAGGGGAACACCTACGAGCAGTACGTC.